Described below is a single T cell receptor beta chain sequence and its context. Its antigen is not identified. These data are taken from a study of T cell responses to AZD1222 COVID-19 vaccine. Findings of the study overall: A rise in Spike-specific TCR breadth and depth followed two AZD1222 doses. The span of vaccine-associated CD4 TCRs extended across spike, with dominance at 160-218 and 743-854. Most donors were white British, females outnumbered males, and clonal diversity was possibly underestimated.

Clones were read by immunoSEQ multiplex PCR, and TCRdb kept only the in-frame ones, dropping some. The profile covers over 100,000 clones, with roughly nine tenths appearing a single time and roughly 7% taken by the ten largest. Germline CDR1 is MGHRA and CDR2 is YSYEKL. CDR3 length: 17 residues. The V and J ends lost 3 bases and 1 base, in that order; junction bases with no gene match: 9. The chain uses TRBV4-1 and TRBJ2-3; 8 bases line up with TRBD2. The TCR sequence derives from an adult in good health. The source was peripheral blood, collected on day 0 of AZD1222 vaccination. DNA of the CDR3: TGCGCCAGCAGCCACGTCGGGAGGGCCGGAGGCACAGATACGCAGTATTTT. Amino acid sequence: CASSHVGRAGGTDTQYF.